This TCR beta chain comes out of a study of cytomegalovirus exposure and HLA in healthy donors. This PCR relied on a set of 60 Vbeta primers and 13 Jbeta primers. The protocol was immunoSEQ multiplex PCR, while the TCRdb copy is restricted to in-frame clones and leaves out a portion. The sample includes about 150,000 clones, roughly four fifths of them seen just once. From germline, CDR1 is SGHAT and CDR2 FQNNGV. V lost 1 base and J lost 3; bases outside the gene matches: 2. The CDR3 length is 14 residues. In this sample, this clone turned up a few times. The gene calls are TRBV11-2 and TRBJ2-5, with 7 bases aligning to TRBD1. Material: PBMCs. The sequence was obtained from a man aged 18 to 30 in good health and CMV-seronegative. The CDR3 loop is CASSLVGTEETQYF. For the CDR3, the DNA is TGTGCCAGCAGCTTAGTGGGGACAGAAGAGACCCAGTACTTC.